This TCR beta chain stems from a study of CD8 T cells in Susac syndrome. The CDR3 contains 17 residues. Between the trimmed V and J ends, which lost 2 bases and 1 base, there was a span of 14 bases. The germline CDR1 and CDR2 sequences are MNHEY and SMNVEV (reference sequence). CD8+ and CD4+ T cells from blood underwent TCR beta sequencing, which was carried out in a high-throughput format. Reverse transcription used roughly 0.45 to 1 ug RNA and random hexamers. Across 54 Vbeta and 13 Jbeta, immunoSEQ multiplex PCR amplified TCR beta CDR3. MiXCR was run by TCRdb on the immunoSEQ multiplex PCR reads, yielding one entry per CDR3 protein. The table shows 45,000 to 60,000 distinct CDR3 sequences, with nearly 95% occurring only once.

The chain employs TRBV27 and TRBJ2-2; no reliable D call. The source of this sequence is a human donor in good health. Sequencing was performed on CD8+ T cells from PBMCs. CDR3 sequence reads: CASSLDWVAENTGELFF. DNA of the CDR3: TGTGCCAGCAGTTTAGACTGGGTTGCAGAGAACACCGGGGAGCTGTTTTTT.